This T cell receptor (beta chain) is drawn from a study of cytomegalovirus exposure and HLA in healthy donors. The PCR ran on 60 Vbeta and 13 Jbeta primers. Clones were read by immunoSEQ multiplex PCR, and TCRdb kept only the in-frame ones, dropping some. The table has about 200,000 clones, about 80% seen once; the top ten hold just under 3%. About this clone itself: No antigen is known for it.

The germline gives CDR1 LGHNT, CDR2 FRNRAP. V was clipped by 3 bases and J by 0 bases, with 5 bases between them. The CDR3 contains 13 residues. Study-wide results and limits: The authors enumerated under 200 TCR beta chains as linked to cytomegalovirus.

The source of this sequence is a woman aged 25 to 45 in good health and CMV-seronegative. The material sequenced was PBMCs. The chain joins TRBV12-5 to TRBJ1-2; D call uncertain. The DNA for the CDR3 is TGTGCTAGTGGTTTCTCAGCTAACTATGGCTACACCTTC. This translates into CASGFSANYGYTF.